This T cell receptor beta chain appears in the sequencing data of a study of type 1 regulatory T cells listed by TCRdb under 2021. Turning to the overall study: The study characterized an in vitro protocol that generated a Tr1-enriched, alloantigen-specific CD4 T cell product named T-allo10. T-allo10 was being evaluated clinically in patients with hematological malignancies who were receiving allogeneic hematopoietic stem cell transplantation.

This clonotype has a handful of counts. The specificity of this receptor is unknown. The input lacks base qualities; no much larger clone sits a single base away. The germline V gene yields SGHVS for CDR1 and FQNEAQ for CDR2. Including cysteine and phenylalanine, the CDR3 has 17 amino acids. Solely the CDR3 DNA is kept, with 51 bases framed from the first base. V is shortened by 1 base, J by 6 bases, and the region joining them spans 18 bases. Sequenced on an Illumina MiSeq. The public reads were quality trimmed at Q25 with fastp and then assembled into clones with MiXCR by TCRdb, keeping productive beta chains. Here each entry gathers all rows of one CDR3 protein and keeps the most common genes and DNA. The sample includes some 100,000 distinct CDR3 sequences, with around a third observed a single time. The top ten clonotypes cover around 2.3% of the sample.

What was sequenced was CD4+ T cells, either the whole sample or a sorted fraction (not recorded which). The sequence came from a human donor in good health. The V gene is TRBV7-8 and the J gene is TRBJ2-2, with an unclear D gene assignment. The CDR3 sequence is CASSLGLGPTLSGELFF. The nucleotide sequence reads TGTGCCAGCAGCTTAGGATTAGGTCCTACTCTTTCCGGGGAGCTGTTTTTT.